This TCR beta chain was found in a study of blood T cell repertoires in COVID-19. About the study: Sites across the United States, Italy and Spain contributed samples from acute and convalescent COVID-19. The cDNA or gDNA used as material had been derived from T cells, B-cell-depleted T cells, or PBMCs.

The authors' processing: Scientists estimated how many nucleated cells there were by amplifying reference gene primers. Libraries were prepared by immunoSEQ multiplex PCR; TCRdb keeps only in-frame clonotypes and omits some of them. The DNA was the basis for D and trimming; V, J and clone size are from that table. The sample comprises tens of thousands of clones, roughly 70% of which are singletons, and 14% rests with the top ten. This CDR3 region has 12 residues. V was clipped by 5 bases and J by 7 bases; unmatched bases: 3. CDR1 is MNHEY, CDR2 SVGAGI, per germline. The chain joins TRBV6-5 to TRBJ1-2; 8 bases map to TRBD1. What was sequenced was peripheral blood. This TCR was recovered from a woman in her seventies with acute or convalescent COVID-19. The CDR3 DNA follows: TGTGCCAGCAGTCCGACAGGGGTTGGCTACACCTTC. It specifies CASSPTGVGYTF.